Described below is a single T cell receptor (beta chain) sequence and its context. Its cognate antigen is unknown. The record originates from a study of cytomegalovirus exposure and HLA in healthy donors. Study-level points and caveats: Later analysis showed most CMV-associated TCR beta chains appearing HLA-restricted. A later examination showed that TCR association rates differed by HLA locus, with DRB1 most and HLA-C fewest. The sole available immune exposure information was CMV serostatus.

V was cut by 1 base and J by 4 bases, with 17 bases left in between. The CDR3 sequence is 16 residues long. Germline CDR1 reads MDHEN; CDR2 reads SYDVKM. This PCR relied on a set of 60 Vbeta primers and 13 Jbeta primers. Clones were read by immunoSEQ multiplex PCR, and TCRdb kept only the in-frame ones, dropping some. Here the sample spans 130,000 or so clones, around 70% being singletons. Sequencing was performed on PBMCs. V is TRBV28 and J is TRBJ2-7; D is possibly TRBD2 (7 bases). This sequence originates from a young man in good health and CMV-seronegative. The CDR3 protein is CASSLLGGRPSYEQYF. CDR3 coding DNA: TGTGCCAGCAGTTTATTGGGGGGGCGCCCCTCTTACGAGCAGTACTTC.